Presented here are 30 T cell receptor beta chains from one specimen sequenced in a study of blood T cell repertoires in COVID-19. Here immunoSEQ multiplex PCR was the method, and the copy in TCRdb shows in-frame clones only, minus some. This sample has 190,000 or so clones, with about 89% found just once. The sequenced sample was peripheral blood. Source of these receptors: a man aged 35 to 55 with active or convalescent COVID-19.

The chain's CDR3 is CASSQAGGLYNEQFF. The DNA of the CDR3 is TGCGCCAGCAGCCAAGCGGGGGGACTCTACAATGAGCAGTTCTTC. The gene calls are TRBV4-1 and TRBJ2-1; TRBD2 aligns across 7 bases. This CDR3 comprises 15 residues. Germline CDR1 reads MGHRA; CDR2 reads YSYEKL. With 1 base clipped from V and 3 bases from J, the junction kept 3 bases outside the gene matches.

This chain joins TRBV25-1 and TRBJ2-5; D is possibly TRBD1 (5 bases). Per the germline V gene, CDR1 is MGHDK and CDR2 is SYGVNS. The CDR3 has 16 residues. Trimming removed 11 bases at V and 5 bases at J, with 27 bases between. The CDR3 nucleotides read TGTGCCTCCTGGGGCAGGTCTAAGTCGGCGTTGGAGACCCAGTACTTC. Its translation is CASWGRSKSALETQYF.

Note on this clone: This CDR3 is also generated by other DNA sequences in the sample. This rearrangement joins TRBV9 to TRBJ2-2, with no clear D. CDR1 is SGDLS and CDR2 is YYNGEE in the germline V gene. This CDR3 spans 13 amino acids. V lost 0 bases to trimming and J lost 4 bases, with 4 bases between them. CDR3 DNA sequence: TGTGCCAGCAGCGTAGTGAGCACCGGGGAGCTGTTTTTT. It specifies CASSVVSTGELFF.

The chain joins TRBV5-1 to TRBJ1-1, with 8 bases aligning to TRBD1. With 1 base clipped from V and 4 bases from J, the junction kept 6 bases outside the gene matches. Germline CDR1 SGHRS, CDR2 YFSETQ. The CDR3 extends over 15 amino acids. The CDR3 DNA follows: TGCGCCAGCAGCTTGAGACAGGGGCCGGGCACTGAAGCTTTCTTT. It codes for CASSLRQGPGTEAFF.

The chain joins TRBV7-9 to TRBJ1-2; D unclear. Trimming removed 5 bases from V and 6 bases from J, with 22 bases in between. Germline CDR1 and CDR2: SEHNR and FQNEAQ (reference sequence). The CDR3 extends over 16 amino acids. CDR3 in DNA: TGTGCCAGCAGCGAACAGATTTGGGCGAAACCTAATGGCTACACCTTC. The encoded protein is CASSEQIWAKPNGYTF. Supplemented by reference TRBV7-9 and TRBJ1-2, the full variable domain reads DTGVSQNPRHKITKRGQNVTFRCDPISEHNRLYWYRQTLGQGPEFLTYFQNEAQLEKSRLLSDRFSAERPKGSFSTLEIQRTEQGDSAMYLCASSEQIWAKPNGYTFGSGTRLTVV.

J is TRBJ1-1 and V is TRBV7-3; D is uncertain. CDR3 size: 13 residues. Germline lookup yields CDR1 SGHTA and CDR2 FQGTGA. With 5 bases removed from V and 4 bases from J, the gap between germline ends came to 11 bases. CDR3: CASSPQEGTEAFF. The DNA of the CDR3 is TGTGCCAGCAGCCCCCAGGAGGGCACTGAAGCTTTCTTT.

The rearrangement links TRBV7-2 to TRBJ1-6, with 9 bases lining up with TRBD1. Looked up from germline, CDR1 is SGHTA and CDR2 is FQGNSA. The CDR3 has 15 amino acids. Trimming at V came to 2 bases and at J to 5 bases, leaving 1 base not matched to a gene. This CDR3 reads CASSLRTGDNSPLHF. The DNA of the CDR3 is TGTGCCAGCAGCTTAAGGACAGGGGATAATTCACCCCTCCACTTT.

The DNA of the CDR3 is TGTGCCAGCAGTAGGATCCGGGACAGGGTTTACGAGCAGTACTTC. Protein product: CASSRIRDRVYEQYF. V is TRBV6-2 or TRBV6-3 and J is TRBJ2-7, with 9 bases that match TRBD1. The CDR3 consists of 15 residues. After removal of 5 bases from V and 4 bases from J, the junction contained 9 bases not matched to a gene. Germline CDR1 and CDR2: MNHEY and SVGEGT.

The chain uses TRBV30 and TRBJ2-3; 9 bases align to TRBD1. V was pared by 6 bases and J by 1 base, with 5 bases of the junction left unmatched. CDR3 length: 14 amino acids. In germline, CDR1 is GTSNPN, CDR2 SVGIG (reference sequence). In DNA form, the CDR3 reads TGTGCCTGTTCCCGGACAGGGGGCACAGATACGCAGTATTTT. It codes for CACSRTGGTDTQYF.

The chain carries TRBV5-6 and TRBJ2-1; 12 bases align to TRBD2. Germline values: CDR1 SGHDT, CDR2 YYEEEE. With 0 bases clipped from V and 7 bases from J, the junction kept 5 bases outside the gene matches. The CDR3 spans 16 residues. In DNA form, the CDR3 reads TGTGCCAGCAGCTTGGGATTGACTAGCGGGGGTAATGAGCAGTTCTTC. It encodes CASSLGLTSGGNEQFF.

V and J are TRBV7-8 and TRBJ1-2; no clear D gene. CDR3 length equals 14 residues. Between the trimmed V and J ends, which lost 5 bases and 5 bases, there was a span of 15 bases. The germline V gene has CDR1 SGHVS and CDR2 FQNEAQ. CDR3 loop: CASSLRLAPYGYTF. CDR3 nucleotides: TGTGCCAGCAGCCTCCGACTGGCCCCGTATGGCTACACCTTC. Complete variable domain (other parts from reference TRBV7-8 and TRBJ1-2): GAGVSQSPRYKVAKRGQDVALRCDPISGHVSLFWYQQALGQGPEFLTYFQNEAQLDKSGLPSDRFFAERPEGSVSTLKIQRTQQEDSAVYLCASSLRLAPYGYTFGSGTRLTVV.

This chain connects TRBV30 to TRBJ1-3; D gene ambiguous. V lost 1 base, J lost 0 bases, and 10 bases lay in between. This CDR3 contains 15 residues. Germline V gene sequence: CDR1 GTSNPN, CDR2 SVGIG (reference sequence). The CDR3 coding sequence is TGTGCCTGGAGTGAAGGCGGGAGCTCTGGAAACACCATATATTTT. Amino acid sequence: CAWSEGGSSGNTIYF. Looking up the rest from reference TRBV30 and TRBJ1-3 gives the full variable domain: SQTIHQWPATLVQPVGSPLSLECTVEGTSNPNLYWYRQAAGRGLQLLFYSVGIGQISSEVPQNLSASRPQDRQFILSSKKLLLSDSGFYLCAWSEGGSSGNTIYFGEGSWLTVV.

In regard to this clone: This sample also contains other DNA sequences that code for the same CDR3. The rearrangement uses TRBV5-1 and TRBJ2-7; D remains unclear. Trimming took 0 bases from V and 1 from J, leaving 8 bases between them. Germline values: CDR1 SGHRS, CDR2 YFSETQ. The CDR3 length is 14 residues. CDR3 sequence reads: CASSLEFGSYEQYF. The CDR3 bases are TGCGCCAGCAGCTTGGAATTCGGTTCCTACGAGCAGTACTTC.

The rearrangement links TRBV3-1 (or the pseudogene TRBV3-2) to TRBJ1-6; D remains unclear. The CDR3 is 15 amino acids. Germline V CDR1 and CDR2: LGHDT, YNNKEL (reference sequence). Trimming stripped 2 bases from V and 6 bases from J, with 11 bases between. DNA for the CDR3: TGTGCCAGCAGCCAATTCGAACGGTTTAATTCACCCCTCCACTTT. Its translation: CASSQFERFNSPLHF.

The chain has TRBV7-8 and TRBJ1-1; 8 bases line up with TRBD1. Looked up from germline, CDR1 is SGHVS and CDR2 is FQNEAQ. V was pared by 1 base and J by 6 bases, with 10 bases of the junction left unmatched. The CDR3 runs to 16 residues. For the CDR3, the DNA is TGTGCCAGCAGCTTAGAGCCCAGGGGGCGGCGGGCTGAAGCTTTCTTT. Residues: CASSLEPRGRRAEAFF.

V and J are TRBV30 and TRBJ1-1; possibly TRBD1 for D (5 bases). CDR1 and CDR2 (germline): GTSNPN, SVGIG (reference sequence). V lost 1 base, J lost 4 bases, and 16 bases lay in between. This CDR3 comprises 15 residues. The CDR3 DNA follows: TGTGCCTGGAGTGGGGGCACATGGTATGGCACTGAAGCTTTCTTT. Encoded protein: CAWSGGTWYGTEAFF. The full variable domain, rest sourced from reference TRBV30 and TRBJ1-1, is SQTIHQWPATLVQPVGSPLSLECTVEGTSNPNLYWYRQAAGRGLQLLFYSVGIGQISSEVPQNLSASRPQDRQFILSSKKLLLSDSGFYLCAWSGGTWYGTEAFFGQGTRLTVV.

In its sample, this clone was seen a few times. This chain uses TRBV7-2 with TRBJ1-4; D gene uncertain. CDR1 is SGHTA and CDR2 is FQGNSA in the germline V gene. With 2 bases removed from V and 5 bases from J, the gap between germline ends came to 6 bases. The CDR3 totals 13 residues. The CDR3 sequence is CASSLILNEKLFF. CDR3 bases: TGTGCCAGCAGCTTAATATTGAATGAAAAACTGTTTTTT.

V usage is TRBV11-2 and J usage is TRBJ2-1; 7 bases agree with TRBD1. The length of the CDR3 is 13 residues. Trimming removed 10 bases from V and 9 bases from J; junction bases left unmatched: 12. Germline assignment: CDR1 SGHAT and CDR2 FQNNGV. For the CDR3, the DNA is TGTGCCAACCGCGCTCGACAGGGTGGTGAGCAGTTCTTC. It translates to CANRARQGGEQFF.

The V and J genes are TRBV10-2 and TRBJ2-7; tentatively, D is TRBD1 (6 bases). Trimming took 2 bases from V and 2 from J, leaving 16 bases between them. CDR1 is WSHSY and CDR2 is SAAADI in the germline V gene. The CDR3 runs to 16 residues. The CDR3 loop is CASSERNGGVTYEQYF. CDR3 bases: TGCGCCAGCAGTGAGCGGAATGGGGGCGTCACCTACGAGCAGTACTTC.

CDR3 DNA: TGTGCCACCGGAGACAGGCAGAACACTGAAGCTTTCTTT. Translating gives CATGDRQNTEAFF. V gene TRBV7-9 combines with J gene TRBJ1-1, with D perhaps TRBD1 (6 bases). The V gene's germline CDR1 is SEHNR and CDR2 FQNEAQ (reference sequence). Trimming cost V 10 bases and J 1 base, with 13 bases left between them. The CDR3 is made up of 13 amino acids.

The chain is built from TRBV4-3 and TRBJ2-1, with TRBD2 matching 13 bases. Germline CDR1 LGHNA, CDR2 YSLEER. Trimming cost V 3 bases and J 0 bases; bases outside gene matches: 5. The CDR3 length is 18 residues. The CDR3 is CASSQEGLAGSSYNEQFF. The DNA for the CDR3 is TGCGCCAGCAGCCAGGAGGGACTAGCGGGGAGCTCCTACAATGAGCAGTTCTTC.

This clone showed up just once. The rearrangement uses TRBV19 and TRBJ1-2; possible D gene TRBD1, 6 bases. The CDR3 has 18 residues. Per the germline V gene, CDR1 is LNHDA and CDR2 is SQIVND (reference sequence). V was shortened by 0 bases and J by 1 base, with 18 bases between the two germline ends. The CDR3 spells CASSIDLAEQGFNYGYTF. CDR3 coding DNA: TGTGCCAGTAGTATAGATCTAGCTGAACAGGGATTTAACTATGGCTACACCTTC.

This rearrangement joins TRBV1 to TRBJ2-3; TRBD2 is the table's D call, not checked against the DNA. TRBV1 is classified as a pseudogene. CDR3 length equals 14 residues. CDR3 residues: CTSSLTTSTDTQYF. CDR3 sequence (DNA): TGCACCAGCAGCCTAACTACTAGCACAGATACGCAGTATTTT.

V and J are TRBV12-3 or TRBV12-4 and TRBJ1-1; D is unresolved. Trimming cost V 6 bases and J 1 base, with 6 bases left between them. The CDR3 sequence is 12 residues long. CDR3 loop: CASSRRNTEAFF. The DNA of the CDR3 is TGTGCCAGCAGCCGGAGGAACACTGAAGCTTTCTTT.

This CDR3 reads CASSSTGDPPLHF. CDR3 DNA: TGTGCCAGCAGTTCAACGGGGGACCCACCCCTCCACTTT. The rearrangement joins TRBV6-5 to TRBJ1-6; tentatively, D is TRBD1 (5 bases). V gave up 4 bases and J gave up 11 bases, with 12 bases separating them. The germline gives CDR1 MNHEY, CDR2 SVGAGI. The CDR3 is made up of 13 amino acids.

This clone showed up just a few times. This chain joins TRBV27 and TRBJ2-1; the D gene is possibly TRBD1 (6 bases). This CDR3 contains 16 residues. V dropped 5 bases and J dropped 8 bases, with 22 bases sitting between them. From germline, CDR1 is MNHEY and CDR2 SMNVEV (reference sequence). CDR3 sequence reads: CASSLTGFRVWDEQFF. DNA of the CDR3: TGTGCCAGCAGTCTTACAGGGTTTAGGGTCTGGGATGAGCAGTTCTTC.

The genes are TRBV20-1 and TRBJ1-5, with a possible D match to TRBD1 (5 bases). Germline assignment: CDR1 DFQATT and CDR2 SNEGSKA (reference sequence). The CDR3 is 14 amino acids. Trimming took off 3 bases at V and 2 bases at J, with 11 bases between the two ends. This CDR3 is CSASGGGRNQPQHF. The CDR3, as DNA: TGCAGTGCTAGTGGGGGGGGACGCAATCAGCCCCAGCATTTT.

The gene calls are TRBV7-2 and TRBJ2-4; 7 bases align to TRBD2. V dropped 2 bases and J dropped 9; count of bases not matched to a gene: 7. This CDR3 contains 14 residues. Germline V gene data show CDR1 as SGHTA and CDR2 as FQGNSA. CDR3 in amino acids: CASSLYRGEGIQYF. The CDR3 coding sequence is TGTGCCAGCAGCTTATACCGGGGGGAGGGCATTCAGTACTTC.

The CDR3 loop reads CASSLTGTGGTDTQYF. DNA for the CDR3: TGTGCCAGCAGCTTAACAGGGACAGGGGGCACAGATACGCAGTATTTT. This chain uses TRBV7-3 with TRBJ2-3, with 10 bases fitting TRBD1. After removal of 0 bases from V and 1 base from J, the junction contained 1 base not matched to a gene. The V gene's germline CDR1 is SGHTA and CDR2 FQGTGA. The CDR3 contains 16 residues.

The chain is built from TRBV27 and TRBJ1-2; 7 bases map to TRBD1. CDR3 length: 14 amino acids. V lost 10 bases to trimming and J lost 1 base; unmatched junction nucleotides: 9. CDR1 is MNHEY, CDR2 SMNVEV, per germline (reference sequence). The CDR3 sequence is CATITGAHNYGYTF. The DNA for the CDR3 is TGTGCCACCATAACAGGGGCACATAACTATGGCTACACCTTC.